This T cell receptor (beta chain) was obtained from a study of blood T cell repertoires in COVID-19. Assay: immunoSEQ multiplex PCR; the TCRdb copy retains only in-frame clones and omits some. Of tens of thousands of clones listed, almost 85% are singletons. Germline assignment: CDR1 LGHNT and CDR2 FRNRAP. The CDR3 has 14 residues. The trim removed 5 bases at V and 5 bases at J, leaving 3 bases unmatched. Sequencing input: peripheral blood. The gene calls are TRBV12-5 and TRBJ2-3; 11 bases line up with TRBD2. This receptor was taken from a human donor in a cohort sampled during active COVID-19. DNA for the CDR3: TGTGCTAGTGGTAAGACTAGCGGGATAGATACGCAGTATTTT. This sequence encodes CASGKTSGIDTQYF.